This T cell receptor (beta chain) was profiled in a study of blood T cell repertoires in COVID-19. CDR1 is SQVTM and CDR2 is ANQGSEA in the germline V gene. The CDR3 extends over 18 amino acids. V lost 2 bases and J 2 bases, leaving 23 bases between the germline ends. The assay was immunoSEQ multiplex PCR, and TCRdb's table has in-frame clones only and misses some. The sample yields 150,000 to 190,000 clones, 80% to 90% seen once. The sample comprised peripheral blood. V gene TRBV29-1 combines with J gene TRBJ2-3; D is perhaps TRBD1 (8 bases). The TCR sequence derives from a woman in her 70s with acute or convalescent COVID-19. CDR3 bases: TGCAGCGTTGAATGGCGGGACTACAGGGGGGCCCCCACAGATACGCAGTATTTT. The encoded protein is CSVEWRDYRGAPTDTQYF.